One and the same sample provided the 11 T cell receptor beta chains below, sequenced in a study of cytomegalovirus exposure and HLA in healthy donors. Vbeta (60) and Jbeta (13) primers were used in the PCR. Sequencing was performed with immunoSEQ multiplex PCR; in TCRdb, only in-frame clones are kept and a portion is missing. The data contain more than 85,000 clones, roughly 80% of them singletons. The source material was PBMCs. The receptors come from a woman aged 25 to 39 in good health and CMV-seronegative.

The chain recombines TRBV2 with TRBJ2-5, with TRBD2 as a possible D gene (5 bases). This CDR3 spans 16 amino acids. V was cut by 7 bases and J by 1 base, with 19 bases left in between. Per the germline V gene, CDR1 is SNHLY and CDR2 is FYNNEI. The CDR3 spells CASILFRPSPQETQYF. The DNA of the CDR3 is TGTGCCAGCATTCTGTTTCGTCCTAGCCCCCAAGAGACCCAGTACTTC.

This chain uses TRBV11-2 with TRBJ2-5, with 7 bases aligning to TRBD2. This CDR3 region has 15 residues. Unmatched junction bases numbered 9, after V lost 3 bases and J lost 5 bases. Germline V gene sequence: CDR1 SGHAT, CDR2 FQNNGV. The CDR3 region has the DNA TGTGCCAGCAGCTTTTTTGGCGGGAGAGGCGAGACCCAGTACTTC. It translates to CASSFFGGRGETQYF.

V and J are TRBV2 and TRBJ2-7; the D gene is possibly TRBD1 (6 bases). Looked up from germline, CDR1 is SNHLY and CDR2 is FYNNEI. V lost 5 bases, J lost 0 bases, and 11 bases lay in between. The CDR3 is 14 residues long. For the CDR3, the DNA is TGTGCCAGCAGTCGGGACATCCGCTCCTACGAGCAGTACTTC. Protein: CASSRDIRSYEQYF.

V gene TRBV28 combines with J gene TRBJ2-7; D might be TRBD1 (6 bases). The germline V and J ends were trimmed by 6 bases and 6 bases, with 18 bases remaining between them. The length of the CDR3 is 14 residues. CDR1 is MDHEN, CDR2 SYDVKM, per germline. The CDR3 region has the DNA TGTGCCAGCAGGGACTTGTACAGGGAATCCGAGCAGTACTTC. The encoded protein is CASRDLYRESEQYF.

This clone was counted between two and nine times. The chain uses TRBV7-3 and TRBJ1-4, with 8 bases identical to TRBD1. This CDR3 comprises 16 residues. Losses at the gene ends were 2 bases for V and 7 bases for J; bases not matched to a gene: 9. Per the germline V gene, CDR1 is SGHTA and CDR2 is FQGTGA. CDR3 in DNA: TGTGCCAGCAGCTTATCGGGCAGGGGGCCAGGTGAAAAACTGTTTTTT. It yields the protein CASSLSGRGPGEKLFF. Full variable domain (outside the CDR3, taken from reference TRBV7-3 and TRBJ1-4): GAGVSQTPSNKVTEKGKYVELRCDPISGHTALYWYRQSLGQGPEFLIYFQGTGAADDSGLPNDRFFAVRPEGSVSTLKIQRTERGDSAVYLCASSLSGRGPGEKLFFGSGTQLSVL.

The rearrangement uses TRBV28 and TRBJ1-2, with TRBD1 matching over 11 bases. Germline CDR1 and CDR2: MDHEN and SYDVKM. This CDR3 region has 16 residues. V shed 6 bases, J shed 3 bases, and the junction held 9 bases outside the gene matches. The CDR3 protein is CASSQGQGATDYGYTF. The CDR3 bases are TGTGCCAGCAGCCAAGGACAGGGGGCGACTGACTATGGCTACACCTTC.

The chain couples TRBV10-3 to TRBJ2-7, with TRBD1 matching over 9 bases. Germline V CDR1 and CDR2: ENHRY, SYGVKD. The ends lost 6 bases at V and 6 bases at J; junction bases unmatched: 9. CDR3 length equals 14 residues. This chain's CDR3 is CAIRATGQGTEQYF. The CDR3 DNA reads as TGTGCCATCAGGGCTACGGGACAGGGAACCGAGCAGTACTTC.

This clone was seen a handful of times. The chain is built from TRBV29-1 and TRBJ2-1, with D possibly TRBD2 on 7 matching bases. The CDR3 extends over 13 amino acids. V was shortened by 6 bases and J by 9 bases, with 18 bases between the two germline ends. CDR1 and CDR2 (germline): SQVTM, ANQGSEA. The CDR3 bases are TGCAGCGTGGGGGGGGGCGTGCAGGGTGAGCAGTTCTTC. Translating it yields CSVGGGVQGEQFF.

This clone appeared once. The chain carries TRBV11-2 and TRBJ1-2, with D tentatively TRBD1 (6 bases). Germline CDR1 and CDR2: SGHAT and FQNNGV. With 5 bases removed from V and 1 base from J, the gap between germline ends came to 8 bases. The CDR3 is made up of 13 amino acids. The CDR3 loop is CASSPDSNYGYTF. DNA for the CDR3: TGTGCCAGCAGCCCGGACAGTAACTATGGCTACACCTTC. The whole variable domain, remainder taken from reference TRBV11-2 and TRBJ1-2, is EAGVAQSPRYKIIEKRQSVAFWCNPISGHATLYWYQQILGQGPKLLIQFQNNGVVDDSQLPKDRFSAERLKGVDSTLKIQPAKLEDSAVYLCASSPDSNYGYTFGSGTRLTVV.

CDR3 DNA: TGCGCCAGCAGCCAAGATAGGACGGGAAGCTCCTACGAGCAGTACTTC. Translation: CASSQDRTGSSYEQYF. The chain is built from TRBV4-1 and TRBJ2-7, with D perhaps TRBD2 (5 bases). The V gene's germline CDR1 is MGHRA and CDR2 YSYEKL. Trimming left V 0 bases short and J 0 bases short, with 12 bases between. The length of the CDR3 is 16 residues.

The chain is built from TRBV13 and TRBJ2-7; perhaps TRBD2 as D (7 bases). The germline V gene has CDR1 PRHDT and CDR2 FYEKMQ (reference sequence). The V and J ends lost 5 bases and 7 bases respectively, with 9 bases between them. The CDR3 consists of 11 residues. The CDR3 protein is CASSEGGEQYF. The CDR3 DNA sequence: TGTGCCAGCAGCGAGGGGGGGGAGCAGTACTTC.